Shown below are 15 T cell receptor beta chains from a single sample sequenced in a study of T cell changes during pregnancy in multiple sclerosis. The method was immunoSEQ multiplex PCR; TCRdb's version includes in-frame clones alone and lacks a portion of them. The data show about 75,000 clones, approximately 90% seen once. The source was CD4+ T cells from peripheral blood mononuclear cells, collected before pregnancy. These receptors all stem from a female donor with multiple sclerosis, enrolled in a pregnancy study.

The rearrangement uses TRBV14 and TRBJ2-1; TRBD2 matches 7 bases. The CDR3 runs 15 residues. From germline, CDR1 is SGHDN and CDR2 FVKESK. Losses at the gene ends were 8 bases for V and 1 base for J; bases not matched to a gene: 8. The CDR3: CASATLAASYNEQFF. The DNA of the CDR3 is TGTGCCAGCGCCACCCTAGCGGCGTCCTACAATGAGCAGTTCTTC.

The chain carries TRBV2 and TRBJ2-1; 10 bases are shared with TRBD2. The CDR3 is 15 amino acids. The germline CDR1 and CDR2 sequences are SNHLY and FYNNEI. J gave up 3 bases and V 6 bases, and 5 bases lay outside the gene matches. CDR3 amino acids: CASRALAGVYNEQFF. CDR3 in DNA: TGTGCCAGCAGAGCTCTAGCGGGAGTCTACAATGAGCAGTTCTTC.

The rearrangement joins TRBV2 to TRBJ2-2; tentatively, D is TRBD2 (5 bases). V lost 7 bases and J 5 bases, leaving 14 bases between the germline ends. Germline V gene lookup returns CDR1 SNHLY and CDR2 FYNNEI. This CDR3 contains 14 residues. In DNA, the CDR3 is TGTGCCAGCACCGTCCACCGGGGTACCGGGGAGCTGTTTTTT. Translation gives CASTVHRGTGELFF.

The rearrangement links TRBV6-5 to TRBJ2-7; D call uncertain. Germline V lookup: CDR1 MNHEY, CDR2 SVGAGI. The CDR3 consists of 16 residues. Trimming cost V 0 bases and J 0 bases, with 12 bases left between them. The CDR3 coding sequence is TGTGCCAGCAGTTACTCGAGCCCACCAAACTCCTACGAGCAGTACTTC. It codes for CASSYSSPPNSYEQYF.

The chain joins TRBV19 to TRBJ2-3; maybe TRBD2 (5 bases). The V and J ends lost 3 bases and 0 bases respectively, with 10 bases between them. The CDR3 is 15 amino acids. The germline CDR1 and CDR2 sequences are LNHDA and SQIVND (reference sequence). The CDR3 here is CASSIPGESTDTQYF. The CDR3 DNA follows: TGTGCCAGTAGTATCCCCGGGGAGAGCACAGATACGCAGTATTTT.

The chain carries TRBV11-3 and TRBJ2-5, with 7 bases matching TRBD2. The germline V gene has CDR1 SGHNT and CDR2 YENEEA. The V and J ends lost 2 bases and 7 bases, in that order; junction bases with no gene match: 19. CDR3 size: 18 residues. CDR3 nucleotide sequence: TGTGCCAGCAGCTTAATCCGGGCCCGAGCGGGGCCTAAGGGGACCCAGTACTTC. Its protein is CASSLIRARAGPKGTQYF. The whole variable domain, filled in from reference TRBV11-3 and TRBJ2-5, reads EAGVVQSPRYKIIEKKQPVAFWCNPISGHNTLYWYLQNLGQGPELLIRYENEEAVDDSQLPKDRFSAERLKGVDSTLKIQPAELGDSAVYLCASSLIRARAGPKGTQYFGPGTRLLVL.

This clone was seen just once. The CDR3 region is CASRTGLYGYTF. In nucleotides, the CDR3 is TGTGCCAGCAGGACAGGGTTGTATGGCTACACCTTC. The genes are TRBV28 and TRBJ1-2, with 7 positions matching TRBD1. Germline V CDR1 and CDR2: MDHEN, SYDVKM. This CDR3 has 12 residues. V dropped 6 bases and J dropped 5; count of bases not matched to a gene: 3.

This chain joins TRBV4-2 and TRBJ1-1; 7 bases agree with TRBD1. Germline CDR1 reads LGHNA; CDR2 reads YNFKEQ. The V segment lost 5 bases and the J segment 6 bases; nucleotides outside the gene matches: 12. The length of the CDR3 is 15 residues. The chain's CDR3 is CASSSRTGGPPEAFF. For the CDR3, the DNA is TGTGCCAGCAGCTCCCGGACAGGAGGGCCTCCTGAAGCTTTCTTT.

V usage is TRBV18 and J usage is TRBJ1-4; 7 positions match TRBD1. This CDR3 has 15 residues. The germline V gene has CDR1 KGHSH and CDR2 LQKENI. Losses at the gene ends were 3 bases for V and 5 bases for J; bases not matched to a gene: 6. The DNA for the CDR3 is TGTGCCAGCTCACCGTTAGAGGGACAGAATGAAAAACTGTTTTTT. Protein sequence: CASSPLEGQNEKLFF.

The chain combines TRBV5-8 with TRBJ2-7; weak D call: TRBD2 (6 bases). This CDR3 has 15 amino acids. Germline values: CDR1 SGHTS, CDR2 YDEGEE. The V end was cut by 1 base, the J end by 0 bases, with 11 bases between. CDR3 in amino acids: CASSLTGVRSYEQYF. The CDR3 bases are TGTGCCAGCAGCTTGACGGGGGTGCGCTCCTACGAGCAGTACTTC.

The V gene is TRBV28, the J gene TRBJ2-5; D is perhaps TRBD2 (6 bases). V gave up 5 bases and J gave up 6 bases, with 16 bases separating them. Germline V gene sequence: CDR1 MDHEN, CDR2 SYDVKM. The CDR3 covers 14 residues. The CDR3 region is CASSATGGVKTQYF. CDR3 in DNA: TGTGCCAGCAGTGCCACTGGAGGGGTAAAGACCCAGTACTTC.

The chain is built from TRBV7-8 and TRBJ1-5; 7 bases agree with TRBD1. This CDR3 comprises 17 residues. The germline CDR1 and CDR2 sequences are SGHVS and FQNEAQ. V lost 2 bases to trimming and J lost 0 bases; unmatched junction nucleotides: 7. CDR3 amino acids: CASSLQGVGNSNQPQHF. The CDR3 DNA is TGTGCCAGCAGCTTACAGGGGGTCGGAAATAGCAATCAGCCCCAGCATTTT.

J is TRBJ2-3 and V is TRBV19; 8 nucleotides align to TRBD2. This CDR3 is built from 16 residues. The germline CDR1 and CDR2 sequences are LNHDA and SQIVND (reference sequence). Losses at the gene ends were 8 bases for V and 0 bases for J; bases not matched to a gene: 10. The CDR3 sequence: CASGFSGVTSTDTQYF. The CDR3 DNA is TGTGCCAGTGGGTTTAGCGGGGTCACTAGCACAGATACGCAGTATTTT. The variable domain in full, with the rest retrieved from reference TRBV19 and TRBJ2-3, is DGGITQSPKYLFRKEGQNVTLSCEQNLNHDAMYWYRQDPGQGLRLIYYSQIVNDFQKGDIAEGYSVSREKKESFPLTVTSAQKNPTAFYLCASGFSGVTSTDTQYFGPGTRLTVL.

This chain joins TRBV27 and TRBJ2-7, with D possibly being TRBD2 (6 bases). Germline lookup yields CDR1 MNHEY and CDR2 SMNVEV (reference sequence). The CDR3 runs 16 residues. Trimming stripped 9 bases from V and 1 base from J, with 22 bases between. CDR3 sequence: CASKTTRGSRSYEQYF. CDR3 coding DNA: TGTGCCAGTAAAACCACCCGGGGGAGCCGGTCCTACGAGCAGTACTTC.

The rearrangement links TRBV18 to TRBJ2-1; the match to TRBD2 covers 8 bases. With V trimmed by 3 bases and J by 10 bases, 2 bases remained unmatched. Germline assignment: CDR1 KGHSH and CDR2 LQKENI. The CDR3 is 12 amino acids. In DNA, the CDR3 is TGTGCCAGCTCACCCCGGGAGGGAGAGCAGTTCTTC. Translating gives CASSPREGEQFF.